This T cell receptor (beta chain) was obtained from a study of control samples from healthy donors and cancer patients. Method: immunoSEQ multiplex PCR; TCRdb's copy keeps in-frame clones and lacks some. The sample holds 350,000 to 450,000 clones, approximately 90% seen once. The CDR3 runs to 16 residues. Germline-derived CDR1 and CDR2 are SGHVT and SQSDAQ. Trimming stripped 2 bases from V and 6 bases from J, with 17 bases between. V usage is TRBV7-4 and J usage is TRBJ2-1; tentative D call: TRBD2 (6 bases). Sequencing used PBMCs. This clonotype was sampled from a man aged 40-55 years with head and neck cancer. CDR3 amino acids: CASSLKRVGIPNEQFF. CDR3 nucleotide sequence: TGTGCCAGCAGCTTAAAGCGGGTCGGGATCCCCAATGAGCAGTTCTTC.